These 6 T cell receptor beta chains were sequenced from one sample in a study of technical replicates of blood from four donors. The protocol was immunoSEQ multiplex PCR, while the TCRdb copy is restricted to in-frame clones and leaves out a portion. Here the sample spans tens of thousands of clones, about 97% being singletons. Sequencing was done on a sample of T cells isolated from PBMCs. The receptors here all came from a human donor in good health.

The rearrangement links TRBV7-6 to TRBJ1-1; a possible D gene is TRBD1 (6 bases). The CDR3 has 14 residues. Germline V lookup: CDR1 SGHVS, CDR2 FNYEAQ. V was pared by 3 bases and J by 5 bases, with 13 bases between. The CDR3 here is CASSFQERGTEAFF. CDR3 nucleotides: TGTGCCAGCAGCTTCCAGGAGAGGGGGACTGAAGCTTTCTTT.

The chain employs TRBV15 and TRBJ2-7; 7 nucleotides line up with TRBD2. CDR1 is LNHNV, CDR2 YYDKDF, per germline (reference sequence). The CDR3 loop spans 13 amino acids. Germline trimming cut 5 bases from V and 5 bases from J; bases unmatched to any gene: 6. The CDR3 here is CATSRGELNEQYF. DNA for the CDR3: TGTGCCACCAGCCGGGGGGAGTTGAACGAGCAGTACTTC.

The chain recombines TRBV21-1 with TRBJ2-3; the table's D call TRBD2 went unverified against the DNA. TRBV21-1 is assigned pseudogene status. There are 19 residues in the CDR3. The CDR3 bases are TGTGCCAGCAGCAAATCCGCCAAAGCGGGAGTTTCTAGCACAGATACGCAGTATTTT. It codes for CASSKSAKAGVSSTDTQYF.

CDR3 DNA: TGTGCCAGCAGTAGGACAGACGGACCGGTCTCCTACGAGCAGTACTTC. Protein sequence: CASSRTDGPVSYEQYF. The chain is built from TRBV5-4 and TRBJ2-7, with D perhaps matching TRBD1 (6 bases). Germline CDR1 reads SGHNT; CDR2 reads YYREEE (reference sequence). CDR3 size: 16 residues. Between the trimmed V and J ends, which lost 5 bases and 0 bases, there was a span of 18 bases.

This chain joins TRBV30 and TRBJ2-7; 11 bases fit TRBD1. CDR3 length: 15 residues. Germline values: CDR1 GTSNPN, CDR2 SVGIG (reference sequence). V trimming: 0 bases; J trimming: 4 bases; junction bases outside the gene matches: 5. CDR3 DNA: TGTGCCTGGAGTGTAGGTGGGACAGGGGGGTACGAGCAGTACTTC. Protein: CAWSVGGTGGYEQYF.

The chain has TRBV6-6 and TRBJ2-5; TRBD2 agrees at 9 bases. J gave up 0 bases and V 7 bases, and 9 bases lay outside the gene matches. The CDR3 loop spans 16 amino acids. Germline CDR1 reads MNHNY; CDR2 reads SVGAGI (reference sequence). The CDR3 DNA is TGTGCCAGCACCCCAGCGGGAGGACAGTACCAAGAGACCCAGTACTTC. Translated: CASTPAGGQYQETQYF.